Listed here are 21 T cell receptor beta chains from one sample, sequenced in a study of blood T cell repertoires in COVID-19. Here immunoSEQ multiplex PCR was the method, and the copy in TCRdb shows in-frame clones only, minus some. Altogether about 200,000 clones are present, roughly 86% being singletons, with the ten largest covering around 9.6%. The sequenced sample consisted of peripheral blood. These TCRs come from a woman aged 45-65 years with COVID-19, enrolled during active disease.

About this clone itself: Other DNA sequences from this sample encode an identical CDR3 as well. The chain joins TRBV15 to TRBJ2-3; 8 bases are shared with TRBD2. Germline V CDR1 and CDR2: LNHNV, YYDKDF (reference sequence). The CDR3 covers 16 residues. Trimming at V came to 1 base and at J to 1 base, leaving 4 bases not matched to a gene. The CDR3 DNA sequence: TGTGCCACCAGCAGAGTTGGCGGGGGGCGCACAGATACGCAGTATTTT. Its translation: CATSRVGGGRTDTQYF.

The rearrangement joins TRBV15 to TRBJ2-5; TRBD1 matches 9 bases. CDR3 length: 16 amino acids. Germline V lookup: CDR1 LNHNV, CDR2 YYDKDF (reference sequence). The junction had 11 bases not matched to a gene; V was cut back by 4 bases and J by 5 bases. The CDR3 sequence is CATSNTWTGERETQYF. The CDR3 DNA reads as TGTGCCACCAGCAACACCTGGACAGGGGAACGGGAGACCCAGTACTTC.

The J gene is TRBJ2-7, the V gene TRBV18, with 10 bases that match TRBD1. CDR1 and CDR2 from the germline V gene are KGHSH and LQKENI. The CDR3 covers 15 residues. The ends lost 8 bases at V and 3 bases at J; junction bases unmatched: 10. CDR3 loop: CASRARGDRGYEQYV. The CDR3, as DNA: TGTGCCAGCCGGGCTCGGGGGGACAGGGGCTACGAGCAGTACGTC.

This clone appeared once. The chain employs TRBV6-1 and TRBJ1-5, with D perhaps TRBD1 (5 bases). Germline lookup yields CDR1 MNHNS and CDR2 SASEGT. The CDR3 loop spans 15 amino acids. The germline V and J ends were trimmed by 2 bases and 7 bases, with 15 bases remaining between them. CDR3: CASSELVGGGQPQHF. The DNA of the CDR3 is TGTGCCAGCAGTGAATTAGTGGGGGGAGGCCAGCCCCAGCATTTT.

This chain joins TRBV6-1 and TRBJ2-7; 8 nucleotides align to TRBD2. Germline V gives CDR1 MNHNS, CDR2 SASEGT. V gave up 3 bases and J gave up 7 bases; unmatched junction bases: 5. The length of the CDR3 is 13 residues. The CDR3 DNA reads as TGTGCCAGCAGTGATAGACTAGCGCTTGAGCAGTACGTC. It is translated as CASSDRLALEQYV.

J is TRBJ2-1 and V is TRBV15; D possibly corresponds to TRBD1 (5 bases). The CDR3 covers 16 residues. Per the germline V gene, CDR1 is LNHNV and CDR2 is YYDKDF (reference sequence). The V and J ends lost 0 bases and 4 bases respectively, with 13 bases between them. The CDR3 sequence is CATSRDTGILYNEQFF. CDR3 nucleotides: TGTGCCACCAGCAGAGATACAGGTATCTTATACAATGAGCAGTTCTTC.

J is TRBJ1-5 and V is TRBV30, with D perhaps TRBD1 (6 bases). CDR1 is GTSNPN and CDR2 is SVGIG in the germline V gene (reference sequence). CDR3 length: 14 amino acids. V was cut by 5 bases and J by 2 bases, with 13 bases left in between. This CDR3 reads CAWGQGRRNQPQHF. CDR3 DNA sequence: TGTGCCTGGGGGCAGGGGCGACGCAATCAGCCCCAGCATTTT.

The rearrangement links TRBV10-1 to TRBJ1-1; D is undetermined. Germline CDR1 WNHNN, CDR2 SYGVQD (reference sequence). Trimming pared 0 bases from V and 6 bases from J, leaving 8 bases between. The CDR3 length is 13 residues. CDR3 nucleotide sequence: TGCGCCAGCAGTGAGTCGAGAAGCTCTGAAGCTTTCTTT. Translating gives CASSESRSSEAFF.

The chain joins TRBV3-1 (or the pseudogene TRBV3-2) to TRBJ2-3, with 7 bases matching TRBD2. Germline V CDR1 and CDR2: LGHDT, YNNKEL (reference sequence). This CDR3 contains 15 residues. J gave up 6 bases and V 7 bases, and 13 bases lay outside the gene matches. The CDR3 DNA reads TGTGCCAGCACCCGGGACTATTTGAGGGAGGATACGCAGTATTTT. Translating it yields CASTRDYLREDTQYF.

The chain links TRBV5-4 to TRBJ2-2; maybe TRBD2 (5 bases). Trimming stripped 0 bases from V and 4 bases from J, with 13 bases between. CDR3 length equals 16 residues. Germline V CDR1 and CDR2: SGHNT, YYREEE (reference sequence). The CDR3 loop reads CASSLVRSGGTGELFF. The CDR3 DNA follows: TGTGCCAGCAGCTTGGTTCGGTCCGGAGGCACCGGGGAGCTGTTTTTT.

The chain couples TRBV12-3 or TRBV12-4 to TRBJ2-7; D unresolved. The CDR3 covers 13 residues. V lost 3 bases and J 4 bases, leaving 10 bases between the germline ends. This CDR3 is CASSFSTMYEQYV. For the CDR3, the DNA is TGTGCCAGCAGTTTTTCGACAATGTACGAGCAGTACGTC.

The V call is TRBV10-3, the J call TRBJ1-2; the match to TRBD1 covers 10 bases. Germline assignment: CDR1 ENHRY and CDR2 SYGVKD. V lost 0 bases and J lost 4; bases outside the gene matches: 5. The CDR3 spans 16 residues. The CDR3 nucleotides are TGTGCCATCAGTGAGTCGAGACAGGGGGCAGGCTATGGCTACACCTTC. This gives the protein CAISESRQGAGYGYTF.

CDR3 sequence (DNA): TGTGCCAGCAGTGATCCCCCAGGGGGCGCGAGTCAGCCCCAGCATTTT. Residues: CASSDPPGGASQPQHF. The rearrangement links TRBV6-1 to TRBJ1-5, with 8 bases matching TRBD1. The CDR3 consists of 16 residues. Germline trimming cut 3 bases from V and 6 bases from J; bases unmatched to any gene: 10. CDR1 and CDR2 from the germline V gene are MNHNS and SASEGT.

This chain links TRBV11-2 with TRBJ2-2; no definite D call. With 6 bases removed from V and 4 bases from J, the gap between germline ends came to 9 bases. The CDR3 is 13 residues long. Germline-derived CDR1 and CDR2 are SGHAT and FQNNGV. In DNA form, the CDR3 reads TGTGCCAGCAGACTATTCCGCACCGGGGAGCTGTTTTTT. Translating gives CASRLFRTGELFF.

The chain combines TRBV18 with TRBJ2-3; TRBD2 matches at 12 bases. V shed 2 bases, J shed 1 base, and the junction held 7 bases outside the gene matches. CDR1 KGHSH and CDR2 LQKENI come from the germline V gene. CDR3 size: 18 residues. The CDR3 DNA follows: TGTGCCAGCTCACCAAGGCTAGCGGGGGGGGCTGGCACAGATACGCAGTATTTT. This sequence encodes CASSPRLAGGAGTDTQYF.

V gene TRBV6-2 or TRBV6-3 combines with J gene TRBJ2-2; 10 bases are a match to TRBD2. This CDR3 has 18 amino acids. The J segment lost 5 bases and the V segment lost 4 bases, leaving 13 bases of the junction unmatched. Looked up from germline, CDR1 is MNHEY and CDR2 is SVGEGT. The CDR3 region is CASSSLTSGVVWTGELFF. For the CDR3, the DNA is TGTGCCAGCAGTTCACTTACTAGCGGGGTAGTGTGGACCGGGGAGCTGTTTTTT.

The chain uses TRBV5-4 and TRBJ2-1; 9 bases align to TRBD2. J was trimmed by 5 bases and V by 0 bases; bases with no gene match: 12. The CDR3 totals 18 residues. CDR1 SGHNT and CDR2 YYREEE come from the germline V gene (reference sequence). The CDR3 bases are TGTGCCAGCAGCTTGGACTTATGGGGCGGGGGGGCCCACAATGAGCAGTTCTTC. Encoded protein: CASSLDLWGGGAHNEQFF.

J is TRBJ1-1 and V is TRBV11-2; no definite D call. V lost 5 bases and J 6 bases, leaving 10 bases between the germline ends. The V gene's germline CDR1 is SGHAT and CDR2 FQNNGV. This CDR3 spans 12 amino acids. The CDR3 DNA reads as TGTGCCAGCAGCCCGGGTAGTCCTGAAGCTTTCTTT. Its translation: CASSPGSPEAFF.

This clone was found once. The chain links TRBV19 to TRBJ1-1; no firm D call. This CDR3 has 11 residues. Trimming took off 10 bases at V and 1 base at J, with 7 bases between the two ends. Germline CDR1 and CDR2: LNHDA and SQIVND (reference sequence). CDR3 sequence: CAIMRNTEAFF. CDR3 bases: TGTGCCATTATGAGGAACACTGAAGCTTTCTTT.

The chain has TRBV5-1 and TRBJ1-1, with D perhaps TRBD1 (5 bases). Looked up from germline, CDR1 is SGHRS and CDR2 is YFSETQ. This CDR3 region has 15 residues. V was trimmed by 0 bases and J by 0 bases, leaving 9 bases between them. The DNA of the CDR3 is TGCGCCAGCAGCTTGGTGGGACTGGTGAACACTGAAGCTTTCTTT. The encoded protein is CASSLVGLVNTEAFF.

This clone was recorded only once. The gene calls are TRBV5-1 and TRBJ2-1; 7 bases map to TRBD1. The CDR3 is made up of 14 amino acids. Per germline, CDR1 SGHRS and CDR2 YFSETQ. V trimming: 4 bases; J trimming: 6 bases; junction bases outside the gene matches: 7. In nucleotides, the CDR3 is TGCGCCAGCAGCCTAGGACAGGTCGGCAATGAGCAGTTCTTC. Protein: CASSLGQVGNEQFF.